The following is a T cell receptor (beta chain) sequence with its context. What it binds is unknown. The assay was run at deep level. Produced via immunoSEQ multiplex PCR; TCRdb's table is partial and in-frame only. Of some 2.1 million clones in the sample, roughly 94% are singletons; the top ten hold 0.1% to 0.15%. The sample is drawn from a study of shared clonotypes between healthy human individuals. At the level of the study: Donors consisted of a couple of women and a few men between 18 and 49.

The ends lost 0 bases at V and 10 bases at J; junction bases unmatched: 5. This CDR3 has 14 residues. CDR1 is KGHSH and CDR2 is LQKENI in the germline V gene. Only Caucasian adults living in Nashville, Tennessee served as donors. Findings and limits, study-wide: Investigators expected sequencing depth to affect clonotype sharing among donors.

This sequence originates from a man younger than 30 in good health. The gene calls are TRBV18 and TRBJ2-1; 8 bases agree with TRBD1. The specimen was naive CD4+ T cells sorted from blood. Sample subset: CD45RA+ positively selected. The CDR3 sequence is CASSPPAGGREQFF. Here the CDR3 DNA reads TGTGCCAGCTCACCACCCGCAGGGGGCAGGGAGCAGTTCTTC.